The 14 T cell receptor beta chains reported below all come from one sample, sequenced in a study of T cells in narcolepsy. Measured with immunoSEQ multiplex PCR; TCRdb has only the in-frame clones, and not every one. The table records 36,000 or so clones, about nine tenths of them present only once. The sample was CD45RA- memory CD4+ T cells from PBMCs. Source of these receptors: a human donor with narcolepsy.

This sequence joins TRBV11-2 and TRBJ2-2; D tentatively reads TRBD1 or TRBD2 (6 bases each). V dropped 2 bases and J dropped 6 bases, with 7 bases sitting between them. Germline V gene sequence: CDR1 SGHAT, CDR2 FQNNGV. CDR3 length: 13 amino acids. The DNA of the CDR3 is TGTGCCAGCAGCTTAAGGGGGGCCGGGGAGCTGTTTTTT. It is translated as CASSLRGAGELFF.

As DNA, the CDR3 is TGTGCCAGCTCACCGGGAACAGAAAATTCACCCCTCCACTTT. This sequence encodes CASSPGTENSPLHF. The chain employs TRBV18 and TRBJ1-6; D is unclear. CDR3 length: 14 residues. Germline V gene sequence: CDR1 KGHSH, CDR2 LQKENI. V gave up 3 bases and J gave up 7 bases, with 10 bases separating them. Supplemented by reference TRBV18 and TRBJ1-6, the full variable domain reads NAGVMQNPRHLVRRRGQEARLRCSPMKGHSHVYWYRQLPEEGLKFMVYLQKENIIDESGMPKERFSAEFPKEGPSILRIQQVVRGDSAAYFCASSPGTENSPLHFGNGTRLTVT.

CDR3: CASSQEGAGNIQYF. CDR3 DNA sequence: TGCGCCAGCAGCCAAGAAGGGGCCGGGAACATTCAGTACTTC. This chain joins TRBV4-1 and TRBJ2-4; tentative D call: TRBD1 (5 bases). CDR3 length: 14 residues. Germline assignment: CDR1 MGHRA and CDR2 YSYEKL. Trimming took off 0 bases at V and 7 bases at J, with 10 bases between the two ends.

CDR3 nucleotide sequence: TGTGCCACCGGATTGGACCCACTCAGGAGCATTCAGTACTTC. Protein: CATGLDPLRSIQYF. The chain joins TRBV2 to TRBJ2-4; no definite D call. This CDR3 contains 14 residues. Per germline, CDR1 SNHLY and CDR2 FYNNEI. Trimming left V 10 bases short and J 9 bases short, with 22 bases between. Full variable domain (remainder filled in from reference TRBV2 and TRBJ2-4): EPEVTQTPSHQVTQMGQEVILRCVPISNHLYFYWYRQILGQKVEFLVSFYNNEISEKSEIFDDQFSVERPDGSNFTLKIRSTKLEDSAMYFCATGLDPLRSIQYFGAGTRLSVL.

A remark on this clone: An end of the junction differs from the germline gene, which may be a read error. The rearrangement links TRBV7-8 to TRBJ2-5; no reliable D call. Germline CDR1 and CDR2: SGHVS and FQNEAQ. This CDR3 comprises 14 residues. CDR3 loop: CASSRLLNQEAQYF. In DNA form, the CDR3 reads TGTGCCAGCAGCCGACTTCTTAACCAAGAGGCCCAGTACTTC.

The chain is built from TRBV28 and TRBJ2-5; D is unclear. The DNA end is more similar to TRBJ2-7, so the J call may be wrong. Looked up from germline, CDR1 is MDHEN and CDR2 is SYDVKM. This CDR3 has 12 amino acids. CDR3 in DNA: TGTGCCAGCAGTTTAATTGGGTTCGAGCAGTACTTC. The encoded protein is CASSLIGFEQYF.

The rearrangement joins TRBV5-5 to TRBJ2-5, with D unresolved. The V gene lost 2 bases and the J gene lost 4 bases, with 12 bases spanning the gap. In germline, CDR1 is SGHKS, CDR2 YYEKEE (reference sequence). This CDR3 has 14 residues. CDR3 sequence: CASSFLRVGETQYF. The CDR3, as DNA: TGTGCCAGCAGCTTTCTCAGAGTAGGAGAGACCCAGTACTTC.

The CDR3 DNA is TGTGCCTGGAGTGGGACAGGTTTGATCGGGGAGCTGTTTTTT. This encodes CAWSGTGLIGELFF. The chain carries TRBV30 and TRBJ2-2; TRBD1 matches at 7 bases. The CDR3 runs 14 residues. V was clipped by 1 base and J by 7 bases; unmatched bases: 6. Germline CDR1 reads GTSNPN; CDR2 reads SVGIG (reference sequence).

J is TRBJ1-4 and V is TRBV28; D perhaps matches TRBD1 (6 bases). The length of the CDR3 is 15 residues. Looked up from germline, CDR1 is MDHEN and CDR2 is SYDVKM. Deletions cut 4 bases from V and 8 bases from J, with 17 bases between. The CDR3: CASSSQGPVWEKLFF. In DNA, the CDR3 is TGTGCCAGCAGTTCACAGGGTCCCGTATGGGAAAAACTGTTTTTT.

This chain joins TRBV10-3 and TRBJ1-6; TRBD1 matches at 7 bases. Germline CDR1 ENHRY, CDR2 SYGVKD. V dropped 10 bases and J dropped 0; count of bases not matched to a gene: 18. This CDR3 has 19 residues. For the CDR3, the DNA is TGTGCCACCAGGGGGGGGCAAGCGGCACGTAGCTCCTATAATTCACCCCTCCACTTT. It specifies CATRGGQAARSSYNSPLHF.

The chain employs TRBV5-8 and TRBJ2-5; D possibly corresponds to TRBD1 (6 bases). The CDR3 totals 13 residues. V lost 0 bases and J 7 bases, leaving 10 bases between the germline ends. Germline V gene lookup returns CDR1 SGHTS and CDR2 YDEGEE. The CDR3: CASSLGQAATQYF. Written as DNA, the CDR3 is TGTGCCAGCAGCTTGGGACAGGCGGCGACCCAGTACTTC. Supplemented by reference TRBV5-8 and TRBJ2-5, the full variable domain reads EAGVTQSPTHLIKTRGQQATLRCSPISGHTSVYWYQQALGLGLQFLLWYDEGEERNRGNFPPRFSGRQFPNYSSELNVNALELEDSALYLCASSLGQAATQYFGPGTRLLVL.

The chain uses TRBV30 and TRBJ1-5; TRBD1 is a possible D gene (6 bases). Trimming shortened V by 3 bases and J by 7 bases, and 13 bases separated the two germline ends. Looked up from germline, CDR1 is GTSNPN and CDR2 is SVGIG (reference sequence). There are 13 residues in the CDR3. The CDR3 DNA reads TGTGCCTGGAGGAGGACAGCGGACCAGCCCCAGCATTTT. Residues: CAWRRTADQPQHF.

The rearrangement uses TRBV4-3 and TRBJ1-4; 7 nucleotides align to TRBD1. Germline CDR1 and CDR2: LGHNA and YSLEER. CDR3 length: 17 amino acids. J lost 8 bases, V lost 4 bases, and 16 bases had no gene match. Written as DNA, the CDR3 is TGCGCCAGCAGCCGAAGATTGGGGAGACAGGGTGGAGAAAAACTGTTTTTT. Protein product: CASSRRLGRQGGEKLFF.

This chain uses TRBV18 with TRBJ2-7; D is unresolved. V dropped 4 bases and J dropped 4 bases, with 5 bases sitting between them. CDR1 and CDR2 (germline): KGHSH, LQKENI. This CDR3 spans 11 amino acids. CDR3 in amino acids: CASSLGYEQYF. In DNA form, the CDR3 reads TGTGCCAGCTCACTAGGATACGAGCAGTACTTC.